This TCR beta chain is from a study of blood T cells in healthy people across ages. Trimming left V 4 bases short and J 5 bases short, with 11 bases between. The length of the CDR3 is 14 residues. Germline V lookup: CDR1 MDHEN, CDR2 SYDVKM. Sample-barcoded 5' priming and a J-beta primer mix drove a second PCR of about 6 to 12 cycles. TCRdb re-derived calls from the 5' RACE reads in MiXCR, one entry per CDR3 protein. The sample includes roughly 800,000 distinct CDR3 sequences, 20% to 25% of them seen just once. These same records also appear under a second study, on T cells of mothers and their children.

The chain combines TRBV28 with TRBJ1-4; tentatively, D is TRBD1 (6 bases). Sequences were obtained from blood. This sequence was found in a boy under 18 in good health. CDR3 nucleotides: TGTGCCAGCAGTTCGCTTCAGGGGAATGAAAAACTGTTTTTT. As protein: CASSSLQGNEKLFF.